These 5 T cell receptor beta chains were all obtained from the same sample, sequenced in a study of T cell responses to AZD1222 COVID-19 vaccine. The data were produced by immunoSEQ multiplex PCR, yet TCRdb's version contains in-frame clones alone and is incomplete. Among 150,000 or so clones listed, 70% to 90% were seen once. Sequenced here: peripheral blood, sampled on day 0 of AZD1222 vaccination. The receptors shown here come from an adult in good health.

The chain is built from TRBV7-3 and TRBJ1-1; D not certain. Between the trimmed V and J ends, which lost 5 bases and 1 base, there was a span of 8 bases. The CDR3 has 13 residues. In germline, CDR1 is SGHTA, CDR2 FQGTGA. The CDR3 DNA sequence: TGTGCCAGCAGCGCAGACTCGAACACTGAAGCTTTCTTT. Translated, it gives CASSADSNTEAFF.

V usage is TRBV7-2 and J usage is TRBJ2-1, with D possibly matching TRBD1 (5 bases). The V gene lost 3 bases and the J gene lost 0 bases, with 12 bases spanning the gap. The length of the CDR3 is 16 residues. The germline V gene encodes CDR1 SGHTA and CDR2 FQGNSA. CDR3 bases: TGTGCCAGCAGCTTGCAGGGCGGAAGCTCCTACAATGAGCAGTTCTTC. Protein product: CASSLQGGSSYNEQFF.

The CDR3 DNA sequence: TGTGCCAGCTCCCCGGGGGTAGAGACCCAGTACTTC. The encoded protein is CASSPGVETQYF. The rearrangement uses TRBV6-5 and TRBJ2-5; D is possibly TRBD2 (6 bases). Germline loops: CDR1 MNHEY, CDR2 SVGAGI. The CDR3 runs to 12 residues. V was clipped by 8 bases and J by 4 bases, with 11 bases between them.

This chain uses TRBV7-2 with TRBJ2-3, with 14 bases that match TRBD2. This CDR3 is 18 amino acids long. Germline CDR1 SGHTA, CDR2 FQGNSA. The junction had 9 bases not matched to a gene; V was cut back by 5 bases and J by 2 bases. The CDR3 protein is CASSPGTSGRGTTDTQYF. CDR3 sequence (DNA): TGTGCCAGCAGCCCAGGGACTAGCGGGAGAGGCACCACAGATACGCAGTATTTT. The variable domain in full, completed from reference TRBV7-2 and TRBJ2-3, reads GAGVSQSPSNKVTEKGKDVELRCDPISGHTALYWYRQSLGQGLEFLIYFQGNSAPDKSGLPSDRFSAERTGGSVSTLTIQRTQQEDSAVYLCASSPGTSGRGTTDTQYFGPGTRLTVL.

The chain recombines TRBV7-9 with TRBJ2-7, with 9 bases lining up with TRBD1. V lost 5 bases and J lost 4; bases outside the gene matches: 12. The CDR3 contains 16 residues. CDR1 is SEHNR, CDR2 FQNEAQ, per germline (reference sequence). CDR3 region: CASSNPGQGSGYEQYF. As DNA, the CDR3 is TGTGCCAGCAGCAACCCGGGACAGGGATCGGGGTACGAGCAGTACTTC.